This entry lists 22 T cell receptor beta chains sequenced from one sample in a study of blood T cell repertoires in COVID-19. Sequencing was performed with immunoSEQ multiplex PCR; in TCRdb, only in-frame clones are kept and a portion is missing. This table holds under 250,000 clones, 70% to 85% found once. Sequenced: PBMCs or T cells enriched from blood (not recorded which). The receptors here all came from a woman in her sixties or seventies who had recovered from COVID-19.

The genes are TRBV27 and TRBJ2-1, with D possibly matching TRBD2 (6 bases). The germline V gene has CDR1 MNHEY and CDR2 SMNVEV (reference sequence). Trimming cost V 3 bases and J 12 bases, with 15 bases left between them. The CDR3 contains 13 residues. The CDR3 is CASSLTGVRGQFF. As DNA, the CDR3 is TGTGCCAGCAGTTTGACTGGGGTGCGGGGGCAGTTCTTC.

J is TRBJ1-5 and V is TRBV5-6, with 7 bases matching TRBD1. CDR1 SGHDT and CDR2 YYEEEE come from the germline V gene. Trimming removed 3 bases from V and 3 bases from J; junction bases left unmatched: 3. The CDR3 totals 14 residues. The CDR3 DNA is TGTGCCAGCAGCTACAGGGGAAACAATCAGCCCCAGCATTTT. Its translation: CASSYRGNNQPQHF.

This chain connects TRBV24-1 to TRBJ2-3, with a possible D match to TRBD1 (5 bases). The germline V gene has CDR1 KGHDR and CDR2 SFDVKD. V dropped 3 bases and J dropped 2 bases, with 11 bases sitting between them. This CDR3 has 15 residues. In DNA form, the CDR3 reads TGTGCCACCAGTGATCCGACGACAGACACAGATACGCAGTATTTT. Protein sequence: CATSDPTTDTDTQYF.

The CDR3 region is CASGPPGGYGYTF. As DNA, the CDR3 is TGTGCTAGTGGTCCCCCCGGGGGCTATGGCTACACCTTC. This chain uses TRBV12-5 with TRBJ1-2; D is possibly TRBD1 (5 bases). Germline V gene data show CDR1 as LGHNT and CDR2 as FRNRAP. This CDR3 comprises 13 residues. V shed 5 bases and J shed 4 bases, with 11 bases lying between them. Combining the CDR3 with reference TRBV12-5 and TRBJ1-2 gives the whole variable domain DARVTQTPRHKVTEMGQEVTMRCQPILGHNTVFWYRQTMMQGLELLAYFRNRAPLDDSGMPKDRFSAEMPDATLATLKIQPSEPRDSAVYFCASGPPGGYGYTFGSGTRLTVV.

This rearrangement joins TRBV7-2 to TRBJ1-5; D may be TRBD1 (6 bases). V lost 5 bases to trimming and J lost 0 bases, with 14 bases between them. The CDR3 runs to 16 residues. Per the germline V gene, CDR1 is SGHTA and CDR2 is FQGNSA. The CDR3 DNA follows: TGTGCCAGCAGCGTCGGACAGACATATAGCAATCAGCCCCAGCATTTT. This translates into CASSVGQTYSNQPQHF. The full variable domain, completed using reference TRBV7-2 and TRBJ1-5, is GAGVSQSPSNKVTEKGKDVELRCDPISGHTALYWYRQSLGQGLEFLIYFQGNSAPDKSGLPSDRFSAERTGGSVSTLTIQRTQQEDSAVYLCASSVGQTYSNQPQHFGDGTRLSIL.

The rearrangement links TRBV5-5 to TRBJ1-2; 9 positions agree with TRBD1. Germline values: CDR1 SGHKS, CDR2 YYEKEE (reference sequence). This CDR3 spans 15 amino acids. The junction had 3 bases not matched to a gene; V was cut back by 2 bases and J by 1 base. As DNA, the CDR3 is TGTGCCAGCAGCTTTACGGGACAGGGTAACTATGGCTACACCTTC. The encoded protein is CASSFTGQGNYGYTF.

This chain connects TRBV15 to TRBJ1-1; a possible D gene is TRBD1 (6 bases). The CDR3 runs to 14 residues. Germline V gives CDR1 LNHNV, CDR2 YYDKDF (reference sequence). V dropped 3 bases and J dropped 5 bases, with 13 bases sitting between them. CDR3 bases: TGTGCCACCAGCAGTGAGACAGGCGGGACTGAAGCTTTCTTT. Protein: CATSSETGGTEAFF.

This clone was picked up one time. V and J are TRBV7-2 and TRBJ2-7, with a weak D call TRBD2 (6 bases). Germline V gives CDR1 SGHTA, CDR2 FQGNSA. The CDR3 is 14 residues long. V dropped 5 bases and J dropped 0 bases, with 11 bases sitting between them. In nucleotides, the CDR3 is TGTGCCAGCAGCCTAGATAGCGGCTCCTACGAGCAGTACTTC. Translation gives CASSLDSGSYEQYF. The full variable domain, with the rest looked up from reference TRBV7-2 and TRBJ2-7, is GAGVSQSPSNKVTEKGKDVELRCDPISGHTALYWYRQSLGQGLEFLIYFQGNSAPDKSGLPSDRFSAERTGGSVSTLTIQRTQQEDSAVYLCASSLDSGSYEQYFGPGTRLTVT.

The J gene is TRBJ2-2, the V gene TRBV6-6; the match to TRBD1 covers 8 bases. CDR3 length: 14 amino acids. The trim removed 8 bases at V and 3 bases at J, leaving 5 bases unmatched. Per germline, CDR1 MNHNY and CDR2 SVGAGI (reference sequence). CDR3 in amino acids: CASDRGTDTGELFF. CDR3 nucleotides: TGTGCCAGCGACAGGGGAACGGACACCGGGGAGCTGTTTTTT.

The chain has TRBV9 and TRBJ1-2, with TRBD1 matching 7 bases. The CDR3 runs 11 residues. Germline CDR1 SGDLS, CDR2 YYNGEE. The J segment lost 11 bases and the V segment lost 4 bases, leaving 5 bases of the junction unmatched. In nucleotides, the CDR3 is TGTGCCAGCAGCATGCCGGGACAGTACACCTTC. Encoded protein: CASSMPGQYTF.

This chain links TRBV10-3 with TRBJ2-3, with 7 bases lining up with TRBD1. V lost 5 bases to trimming and J lost 4 bases; unmatched junction nucleotides: 3. Germline V gene sequence: CDR1 ENHRY, CDR2 SYGVKD. The CDR3 contains 13 residues. CDR3 amino acids: CAISTGVADTQYF. The CDR3 nucleotides are TGTGCCATCAGTACAGGGGTCGCAGATACGCAGTATTTT.

This rearrangement joins TRBV29-1 to TRBJ2-5, with D hard to call. The CDR3 length is 14 residues. V lost 3 bases and J 0 bases, leaving 11 bases between the germline ends. Germline assignment: CDR1 SQVTM and CDR2 ANQGSEA. CDR3 sequence (DNA): TGCAGCGTTGAGAAGACACAGTACCAAGAGACCCAGTACTTC. It yields the protein CSVEKTQYQETQYF.

V and J are TRBV7-3 and TRBJ2-2; a possible D gene is TRBD1 (6 bases). CDR3 length equals 16 residues. The V end was cut by 1 base, the J end by 7 bases, with 16 bases between. Germline V lookup: CDR1 SGHTA, CDR2 FQGTGA. The CDR3 sequence: CASSLNRPSGVGELFF. The CDR3, as DNA: TGTGCCAGCAGCTTAAATAGGCCCTCAGGGGTCGGGGAGCTGTTTTTT.

The chain couples TRBV18 to TRBJ2-5, with 7 positions matching TRBD1. With 5 bases clipped from V and 2 bases from J, the junction kept 5 bases outside the gene matches. Germline V gene lookup returns CDR1 KGHSH and CDR2 LQKENI. The CDR3 is made up of 14 amino acids. The CDR3 DNA follows: TGTGCCAGCTCAAAAAACAGGGGACAAGAGACCCAGTACTTC. Translating gives CASSKNRGQETQYF.

The chain couples TRBV28 to TRBJ2-3, with 11 bases lining up with TRBD1. Germline CDR1 reads MDHEN; CDR2 reads SYDVKM. V lost 1 base and J lost 6; bases outside the gene matches: 3. CDR3 length: 15 residues. The CDR3 loop is CASSLFGQGADTQYF. CDR3 nucleotide sequence: TGTGCCAGCAGTTTATTTGGACAGGGGGCGGATACGCAGTATTTT.

The V and J genes are TRBV7-9 and TRBJ1-3, with D unclear. Trimming cost V 4 bases and J 1 base, with 8 bases left between them. Germline lookup yields CDR1 SEHNR and CDR2 FQNEAQ (reference sequence). The CDR3 totals 14 residues. The CDR3 loop is CASSYRGSGNTIYF. The CDR3 nucleotides are TGTGCCAGCAGCTACCGGGGATCTGGAAACACCATATATTTT.

The V gene is TRBV7-9, the J gene TRBJ1-1, with 8 bases matching TRBD1. Germline V CDR1 and CDR2: SEHNR, FQNEAQ (reference sequence). This CDR3 has 13 residues. Trimming removed 5 bases from V and 11 bases from J; junction bases left unmatched: 10. CDR3 sequence (DNA): TGTGCCAGCAGCCCAGGACAGGGTTTGGGGGCTTTCTTT. Encoded protein: CASSPGQGLGAFF.

The V call is TRBV13, the J call TRBJ2-3, with a tentative D call TRBD1 (6 bases). The CDR3 consists of 18 residues. Germline lookup yields CDR1 PRHDT and CDR2 FYEKMQ (reference sequence). Trimming removed 4 bases at V and 0 bases at J, with 20 bases between. The CDR3 DNA is TGTGCCAGCAGCTCGCTCCAGCCGGACAGTGCTAGCACAGATACGCAGTATTTT. This gives the protein CASSSLQPDSASTDTQYF.

The count of this clone is one. This chain links TRBV27 with TRBJ1-6, with unresolved D. The germline V gene encodes CDR1 MNHEY and CDR2 SMNVEV (reference sequence). V dropped 4 bases and J dropped 8 bases, with 12 bases sitting between them. The length of the CDR3 is 14 residues. The CDR3 sequence: CASSWGGPYSPLHF. Written as DNA, the CDR3 is TGTGCCAGCAGTTGGGGAGGGCCTTATTCACCCCTCCACTTT.

The chain carries TRBV7-2 and TRBJ1-2, with unresolved D. Germline V CDR1 and CDR2: SGHTA, FQGNSA. V lost 0 bases and J 8 bases, leaving 16 bases between the germline ends. The CDR3 contains 15 residues. The CDR3 loop is CASSLALGERRGYTF. The CDR3 DNA follows: TGTGCCAGCAGCTTAGCGCTCGGAGAAAGGAGAGGCTACACCTTC.

This clone turned up a few times. The rearrangement joins TRBV19 to TRBJ2-2; 8 nucleotides agree with TRBD1. CDR1 and CDR2 from the germline V gene are LNHDA and SQIVND (reference sequence). The trim removed 8 bases at V and 5 bases at J, leaving 1 base unmatched. CDR3 length: 12 residues. The CDR3 region is CASHRGTGELFF. Written as DNA, the CDR3 is TGTGCCAGTCACAGGGGGACCGGGGAGCTGTTTTTT.

The V and J genes are TRBV13 and TRBJ1-1; no clear D gene. V was clipped by 1 base and J by 3 bases, with 9 bases between them. The CDR3 spans 14 residues. The germline CDR1 and CDR2 sequences are PRHDT and FYEKMQ (reference sequence). The CDR3 loop is CASSLVVAYTEAFF. The CDR3 region has the DNA TGTGCCAGCAGCTTAGTAGTCGCGTACACTGAAGCTTTCTTT. Drawing the rest from reference TRBV13 and TRBJ1-1, the complete variable domain is AAGVIQSPRHLIKEKRETATLKCYPIPRHDTVYWYQQGPGQDPQFLISFYEKMQSDKGSIPDRFSAQQFSDYHSELNMSSLELGDSALYFCASSLVVAYTEAFFGQGTRLTVV.